Here is one T cell receptor (beta chain) with its context. The data were obtained in a study of blood T cell repertoires in COVID-19. About the study: Acute and convalescent COVID-19 specimens originated in the United States, Italy and Spain. T cells, B-cell-depleted T cells, or PBMCs supplied cDNA or gDNA.

Methods used by the authors: Amplification of reference gene primers provided the estimated nucleated cell counts. The data were produced by immunoSEQ multiplex PCR, yet TCRdb's version contains in-frame clones alone and is incomplete. V and J calls and clone size are copied from that table; D and trimming were computed from the DNA. Of 300,000 to 400,000 clones listed, almost 85% were seen once; the top ten hold 6% to 9%. The sequence derives from a human donor in a cohort sampled during active COVID-19. Input material: peripheral blood.

The CDR3 DNA sequence: TGCAGCGTTGAAGGGGGTTTTGGGACAGACTCTTTTGTGAGGACCTTC. Amino acid sequence: CSVEGGFGTDSFVRTF. The chain carries TRBV29-1 and TRBJ1-2; 7 positions agree with TRBD1. CDR1 and CDR2 (germline): SQVTM, ANQGSEA. After removal of 1 base from V and 14 bases from J, the junction contained 22 bases not matched to a gene. This CDR3 has 16 amino acids.